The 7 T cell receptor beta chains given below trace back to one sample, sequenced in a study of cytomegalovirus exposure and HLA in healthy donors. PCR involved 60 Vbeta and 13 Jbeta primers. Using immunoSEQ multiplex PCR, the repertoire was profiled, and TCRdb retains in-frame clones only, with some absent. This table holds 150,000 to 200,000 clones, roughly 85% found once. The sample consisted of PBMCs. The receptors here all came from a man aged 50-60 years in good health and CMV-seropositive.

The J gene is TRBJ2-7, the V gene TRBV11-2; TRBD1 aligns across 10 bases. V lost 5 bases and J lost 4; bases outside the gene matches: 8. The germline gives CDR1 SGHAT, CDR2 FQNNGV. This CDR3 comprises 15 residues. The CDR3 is CASSPWGQGFYEQYF. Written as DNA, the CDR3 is TGTGCCAGCAGCCCTTGGGGACAGGGGTTTTACGAGCAGTACTTC.

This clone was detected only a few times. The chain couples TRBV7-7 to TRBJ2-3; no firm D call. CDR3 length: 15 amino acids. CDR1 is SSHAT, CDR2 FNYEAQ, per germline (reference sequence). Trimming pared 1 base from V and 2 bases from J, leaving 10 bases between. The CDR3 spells CASSLGDQDTDTQYF. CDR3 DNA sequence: TGTGCCAGCAGCTTAGGTGATCAGGACACAGATACGCAGTATTTT.

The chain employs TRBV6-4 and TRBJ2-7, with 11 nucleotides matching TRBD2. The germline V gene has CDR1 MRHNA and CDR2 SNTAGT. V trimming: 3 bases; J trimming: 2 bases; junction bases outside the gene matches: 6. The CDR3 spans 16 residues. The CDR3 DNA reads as TGTGCCAGCAGTGAAGGCAAGACTAGCGGGACCTACGAGCAGTACGTC. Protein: CASSEGKTSGTYEQYV.

For the CDR3, the DNA is TGTGCCAGCAGACTACCGGGACAAGAAGCTTTCTTT. Amino acids: CASRLPGQEAFF. The chain links TRBV7-9 to TRBJ1-1, with D possibly TRBD1 on 6 matching bases. Germline V lookup: CDR1 SEHNR, CDR2 FQNEAQ (reference sequence). The ends were cut back, 6 bases at V and 8 bases at J, with 13 bases in the middle. The CDR3 has 12 amino acids.

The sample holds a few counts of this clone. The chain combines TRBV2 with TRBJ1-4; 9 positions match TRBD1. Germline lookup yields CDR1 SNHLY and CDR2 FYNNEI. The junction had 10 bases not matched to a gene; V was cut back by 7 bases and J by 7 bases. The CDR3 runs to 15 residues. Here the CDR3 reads CASNLQGQGVEKLFF. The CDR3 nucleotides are TGTGCCAGCAACCTACAGGGACAGGGAGTTGAAAAACTGTTTTTT.

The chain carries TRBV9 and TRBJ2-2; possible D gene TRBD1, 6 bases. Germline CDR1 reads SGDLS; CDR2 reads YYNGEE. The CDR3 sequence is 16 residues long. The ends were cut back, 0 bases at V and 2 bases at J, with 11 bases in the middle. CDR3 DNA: TGTGCCAGCAGCGTAGGGGGGCTGCCAAACACCGGGGAGCTGTTTTTT. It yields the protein CASSVGGLPNTGELFF.

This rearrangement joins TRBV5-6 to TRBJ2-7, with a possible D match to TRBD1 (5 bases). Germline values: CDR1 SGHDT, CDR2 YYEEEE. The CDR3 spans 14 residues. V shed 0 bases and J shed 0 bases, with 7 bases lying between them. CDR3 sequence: CASSLGQPSYEQYF. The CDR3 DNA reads TGTGCCAGCAGCTTGGGACAGCCCTCCTACGAGCAGTACTTC.